This T cell receptor (beta chain) was captured in a study of blood T cell repertoires in COVID-19. Background on the study: The samples span acute and convalescent COVID-19 from the United States, Italy and Spain. T cells, B-cell-depleted T cells, or PBMCs supplied cDNA or gDNA.

V lost 1 base and J 2 bases, leaving 14 bases between the germline ends. The CDR3 consists of 16 residues. Germline CDR1 is SSHAT and CDR2 is FNYEAQ (reference sequence). Per the study methods: The authors estimated nucleated cell counts from reference gene primer amplification. Data came from immunoSEQ multiplex PCR; TCRdb stores just in-frame clones and leaves some out. V and J calls plus clone size are reproduced from that table; the DNA served to infer D and trimming. Among about 140,000 clones listed, roughly 90% were seen once. The specimen was peripheral blood. The origin of this receptor is a human donor in a cohort sampled during active COVID-19. This chain joins TRBV7-7 and TRBJ2-5; a possible D gene is TRBD2 (7 bases). CDR3 DNA: TGTGCCAGCAGCTTAGAGGGGGGGCAGCTTCAAGAGACCCAGTACTTC. Residues: CASSLEGGQLQETQYF.